This T cell receptor beta chain was obtained from a study of blood T cell repertoires in COVID-19. Turning to the study itself: The United States, Italy and Spain provided the acute and convalescent COVID-19 samples. PBMCs, B-cell-depleted T cells, or T cells were the source of the cDNA or gDNA that made up the material.

The V end lost 2 bases, the J end lost 2 bases, and 6 bases lay between the germline ends. The V gene's germline CDR1 is MNHEY and CDR2 SMNVEV (reference sequence). The CDR3 contains 13 residues. As originally analysed: Nucleated cell counts were estimated from reference gene primer amplification. This table comes from immunoSEQ multiplex PCR, and its TCRdb copy is limited to in-frame clones, with some not included. V and J calls and clone size follow that table, whereas D and trimming were derived from the DNA. The data contain fewer than 120,000 clones, less than 85% of them singletons. As for this clone: Other nucleotide sequences in the sample specify the same CDR3.

The chain links TRBV27 to TRBJ1-2; possible D gene TRBD1, 5 bases. This sequence was found in an elderly woman with acute or convalescent COVID-19. What was sequenced was peripheral blood. The CDR3 is CASSLRGNYGYTF. CDR3 coding DNA: TGTGCCAGCAGTTTACGGGGGAACTATGGCTACACCTTC.